Listed below are T cell receptor beta chains from one sample, sequenced in a study of shared clonotypes between healthy human individuals. Only in-frame clones appear in the TCRdb table, and some are missing; sequencing was by immunoSEQ multiplex PCR. The sample consists of a few million clones, 90% to 96% of them appearing once. Input material: naive CD4+ T cells sorted from blood. Receptor source: a man younger than 30 in good health. Both conserved end residues are part of each CDR3. The order of the fields is D gene, J gene, clone size, V gene, CDR3 DNA, CDR3 protein. D genes are given only for firm matches. Where a row states a size, it is once, few, many or the class of an expanded clone; other rows omit it.

D: TRBD1; J: TRBJ2-7; size: NA; V: TRBV5-1; DNA: TGCGCCAGCAGCTCGTCGGGACAGGGTTCTTACGAGCAGTACTTC; CDR3: CASSSSGQGSYEQYF
D: TRBD1; J: TRBJ1-1; size: once; V: TRBV6-4; DNA: TGTGCCAGCAGTCGGGACAGGAACACTGAAGCTTTCTTT; CDR3: CASSRDRNTEAFF
D: TRBD1; J: TRBJ2-7; size: NA; V: TRBV7-2; DNA: TGTGCCAGCAGCCCGAGCCGGGACAGGCCCTACGAGCAGTACTTC; CDR3: CASSPSRDRPYEQYF
D: TRBD1; J: TRBJ1-2; size: NA; V: TRBV25-1; DNA: TGTGCCAGCAGTGACGCGGGACAGGGGAATGGCTACACCTTC; CDR3: CASSDAGQGNGYTF
D: TRBD1; J: TRBJ1-1; size: NA; V: TRBV19; DNA: TGTGCCAGTAGTAGCCGACAGGGGAGTACTGAAGCTTTCTTT; CDR3: CASSSRQGSTEAFF
D: NA; J: TRBJ2-5; size: NA; V: TRBV2; DNA: TGTGCCAGCGGGGTAGGCGAGACCCAGTACTTC; CDR3: CASGVGETQYF
D: TRBD1; J: TRBJ1-1; size: NA; V: TRBV29-1; DNA: TGCAGCATGCGGACAGGTTTGAACACTGAAGCTTTCTTT; CDR3: CSMRTGLNTEAFF
D: TRBD2; J: TRBJ2-5; size: NA; V: TRBV30; DNA: TGTGCCTGGAGTCTAGCGGGAGGGCAAGAGACCCAGTACTTC; CDR3: CAWSLAGGQETQYF
D: TRBD1; J: TRBJ2-2; size: NA; V: TRBV5-1; DNA: TGCGCCAGCAGGGTTTCTTGGACAGGGAACACCGGGGAGCTGTTTTTT; CDR3: CASRVSWTGNTGELFF
D: NA; J: TRBJ2-7; size: NA; V: TRBV29-1; DNA: TGCAGCGCACGGGGCATTTTAGGCTCCTACGAGCAGTACTTC; CDR3: CSARGILGSYEQYF
D: NA; J: TRBJ1-3; size: NA; V: TRBV30; DNA: TGTGCCTGGAGTCAGACCCTTCCCTCTGGAAACACCATATATTTT; CDR3: CAWSQTLPSGNTIYF
D: NA; J: TRBJ2-3; size: NA; V: TRBV9; DNA: TGTGCCAGCAGCGTAGGACAGGGAGGGAAAGATACGCAGTATTTT; CDR3: CASSVGQGGKDTQYF
D: TRBD1; J: TRBJ1-2; size: NA; V: TRBV15; DNA: TGTGCCACCAGCAGGGACAGGGCTATTAACTATGGCTACACCTTC; CDR3: CATSRDRAINYGYTF
D: NA; J: TRBJ2-5; size: NA; V: TRBV6-5; DNA: TGTGCCAGCAGCCTGGCGTTCTCGGGGCAAGGGACCCAGTACTTC; CDR3: CASSLAFSGQGTQYF
D: NA; J: TRBJ1-2; size: NA; V: TRBV21-1; DNA: TGTGCCAAACTAAGGGGAAGACCCTGCTTCCGGCTCTATGGCTACACCTTC; CDR3: CAKLRGRPCFRLYGYTF
D: NA; J: TRBJ2-7; size: once; V: TRBV6-1; DNA: TGTGCCAGCAGTGAAGCTCGGGACCCTAGCAGAACTTACGAGCAGTACTTC; CDR3: CASSEARDPSRTYEQYF
D: NA; J: TRBJ1-4; size: NA; V: TRBV6-5; DNA: TGTGCCAGCAGATTAGGGGGGACGCGGGAAAAACTGTTTTTT; CDR3: CASRLGGTREKLFF
D: NA; J: TRBJ2-7; size: NA; V: TRBV27; DNA: TGTGCCAGCAGTATCCACGGACTGTCCTACGAGCAGTACTTC; CDR3: CASSIHGLSYEQYF
D: TRBD1; J: TRBJ2-7; size: NA; V: TRBV10-3; DNA: TGTGCCATCAGCCAGACAGGGGGGTCCTATGAGCAGTACTTC; CDR3: CAISQTGGSYEQYF
D: NA; J: TRBJ2-4; size: NA; V: TRBV19; DNA: TGTGCCAGTAGTATAGAAGTGGGGGACATTCAGTACTTC; CDR3: CASSIEVGDIQYF
D: TRBD2; J: TRBJ2-7; size: NA; V: TRBV4-3; DNA: TGCGCCAGCAGCCAAGAGGCGGGAGGGCCACGGGAGCAGTACTTC; CDR3: CASSQEAGGPREQYF
D: NA; J: TRBJ2-2; size: NA; V: TRBV4-1; DNA: TGCGCCAGCAGCCAAACAGGAGCGAACACCGGGGAGCTGTTTTTT; CDR3: CASSQTGANTGELFF
D: NA; J: TRBJ1-5; size: NA; V: TRBV4-1; DNA: TGCGCCAGCAGCCAAGTGGGTGGCAATCAGCCCCAGCATTTT; CDR3: CASSQVGGNQPQHF
D: NA; J: TRBJ2-3; size: NA; V: TRBV6-1; DNA: TGTGCCAGCAGGGAGGCGGGGTCAGATACGCAGTATTTT; CDR3: CASREAGSDTQYF
D: TRBD1; J: TRBJ2-5; size: NA; V: TRBV19; DNA: TGTGCCAGTAGCTTGGGGGGGACAGGGCCGGAGACCCAGTACTTC; CDR3: CASSLGGTGPETQYF
D: NA; J: TRBJ2-1; size: NA; V: TRBV6-5; DNA: TGTGCCAGCAACCTGGGGGGCGAGCAGTTCTTC; CDR3: CASNLGGEQFF
D: NA; J: TRBJ2-5; size: NA; V: TRBV19; DNA: TGTGCCAGTAGTAAACCGACAGGCCCAAAACAAGAGACCCAGTACTTC; CDR3: CASSKPTGPKQETQYF
D: TRBD1; J: TRBJ2-7; size: NA; V: TRBV19; DNA: TGTGCCAGTAGTTTTAACAGGGGAGATTGGCGGCAGTACTTC; CDR3: CASSFNRGDWRQYF
D: NA; J: TRBJ2-6; size: NA; V: TRBV7-9; DNA: TGTGCCAGCAGCCCAGTGGGTAACTCTGGGGCCAACGTCCTGACTTTC; CDR3: CASSPVGNSGANVLTF
D: TRBD1; J: TRBJ2-7; size: NA; V: TRBV6-5; DNA: TGTGCCAGCAGCCCGACGGGGACAGGGACCTACGAGCAGTACTTC; CDR3: CASSPTGTGTYEQYF
D: NA; J: TRBJ2-6; size: NA; V: TRBV12-2; DNA: TGTGCAAGTCGCTTAGGATGGCAACAGGGCTCTGGGGCCAACGTCCTGACTTTC; CDR3: CASRLGWQQGSGANVLTF
D: TRBD2; J: TRBJ2-2; size: NA; V: TRBV28; DNA: TGTGCCAGCAGACCCTCCGGGGGACTAGCGGGGGGAATCACCGGGGAGCTGTTTTTT; CDR3: CASRPSGGLAGGITGELFF
D: TRBD2; J: TRBJ2-1; size: NA; V: TRBV9; DNA: TGTGCCAGCAGCCAGGGACTAGCGGGGTATAGTGAGCAGTTCTTC; CDR3: CASSQGLAGYSEQFF
D: NA; J: TRBJ1-5; size: NA; V: TRBV6-1; DNA: TGTGCCAGCAGTGAGGGACGGGGCCATCAGCCCCAGCATTTT; CDR3: CASSEGRGHQPQHF
D: NA; J: TRBJ1-6; size: NA; V: TRBV21-1; DNA: TGTGCCAGCAGCATGAATAGGAGGTCTTATAATTCACCCCTCCACTTT; CDR3: CASSMNRRSYNSPLHF
D: TRBD1; J: TRBJ2-5; size: NA; V: TRBV5-6; DNA: TGTGCCAGCAGCTCAGACAGGGTCCGGGAGACCCAGTACTTC; CDR3: CASSSDRVRETQYF
D: NA; J: TRBJ2-7; size: NA; V: TRBV28; DNA: TGTGCCAGCAGTTTTGCCCGCCACTCGCAGGGGAGCTCCTACGAGCAGTACTTC; CDR3: CASSFARHSQGSSYEQYF
D: TRBD2; J: TRBJ2-3; size: NA; V: TRBV10-2; DNA: TGCGCCAGCAGTGAGAAGTCGCTAGCGGGAGTTCGGGCGGCAGATACGCAGTATTTT; CDR3: CASSEKSLAGVRAADTQYF
D: NA; J: TRBJ2-5; size: NA; V: TRBV27; DNA: TGTGCCAGCAGGGCACAAGAGACCCAGTACTTC; CDR3: CASRAQETQYF
D: NA; J: TRBJ1-2; size: NA; V: TRBV2; DNA: TGTGCCACCGGAGGAGGGGGGAACTATGGCTACACCTTC; CDR3: CATGGGGNYGYTF
D: TRBD1; J: TRBJ1-5; size: NA; V: TRBV19; DNA: TGTGCCAGTAGCGACACAGGGGCTCAGCCCCAGCATTTT; CDR3: CASSDTGAQPQHF
D: NA; J: TRBJ1-6; size: NA; V: TRBV5-1; DNA: TGCGCCAGCAGCTTGGCGGGTCGGTCACCCCTCCACTTT; CDR3: CASSLAGRSPLHF
D: NA; J: TRBJ2-1; size: NA; V: TRBV5-1; DNA: TGCGCCAGCAGCATGGTCTCATACAATGAGCAGTTCTTC; CDR3: CASSMVSYNEQFF
D: TRBD2; J: TRBJ2-5; size: NA; V: TRBV5-1; DNA: TGCGCCAGCAGCACGGGACTAGCGGGGGAGACCCAGTACTTC; CDR3: CASSTGLAGETQYF
D: TRBD2; J: TRBJ2-1; size: NA; V: TRBV28; DNA: TGTGCCAGCAGCACCCCGATGGGGGGGAATGAGCAGTTCTTC; CDR3: CASSTPMGGNEQFF
D: NA; J: TRBJ2-1; size: NA; V: TRBV15; DNA: TGTGCCACCAGCAGAGCCCTGGCAGGGGGGAATGAGCAGTTCTTC; CDR3: CATSRALAGGNEQFF
D: TRBD2; J: TRBJ2-3; size: NA; V: TRBV6-5; DNA: TGTGCCAGCAGTTACAACGGGGGGGCCAGGGATACGCAGTATTTT; CDR3: CASSYNGGARDTQYF
D: TRBD1; J: TRBJ1-2; size: NA; V: TRBV19; DNA: TGTGCCAGTACCACCGGACAGGGTTATTATGGCTACACCTTC; CDR3: CASTTGQGYYGYTF
D: NA; J: TRBJ1-5; size: once; V: TRBV5-1; DNA: TGCGCCAGCAGCCCCGGAGGTGGCAATCAGCCCCAGCATTTT; CDR3: CASSPGGGNQPQHF
D: NA; J: TRBJ2-2; size: NA; V: TRBV5-1; DNA: TGCGCCAGCAGCTTCGAGAACACCGGGGAGCTGTTTTTT; CDR3: CASSFENTGELFF
D: NA; J: TRBJ1-6; size: NA; V: TRBV19; DNA: TGTGCCAGTAGTCGAGCCACCTATTCACCCCTCCACTTT; CDR3: CASSRATYSPLHF
D: NA; J: TRBJ2-4; size: NA; V: TRBV11-1; DNA: TGTGCCAGCAGCTTTGTAGGGGTAGCCAAAAACATTCAGTACTTC; CDR3: CASSFVGVAKNIQYF
D: NA; J: TRBJ2-1; size: NA; V: TRBV19; DNA: TGTGCCAGTAGGGACCTTGATAGGGGTTCCTACAATGAGCAGTTCTTC; CDR3: CASRDLDRGSYNEQFF